This paragraph reports one TCR beta chain. The data were taken from a study of blood T cell repertoires in COVID-19. Looking at the study overall: PBMCs, B-cell-depleted T cells, or T cells were the source of the cDNA or gDNA that made up the material.

Participant age was about 18 to 89 years, and participants resided in fewer than 30 US areas. The protocol was immunoSEQ multiplex PCR, while the TCRdb copy is restricted to in-frame clones and leaves out a portion. The sample has a few hundred thousand clones, more than 85% seen once. The TCR was taken from a man aged 40-49 years who had recovered from COVID-19. Material for sequencing was PBMCs or T cells enriched from blood (not recorded which).

Here the CDR3 reads CASSLPANEKLFF. The CDR3 DNA sequence: TGTGCCAGCAGCTTGCCCGCTAATGAAAAACTGTTTTTT. The rearrangement joins TRBV5-6 to TRBJ1-4; D is undetermined. Trimming removed 1 base from V and 3 bases from J, with 4 bases in between. Germline V gives CDR1 SGHDT, CDR2 YYEEEE. The CDR3 contains 13 residues.